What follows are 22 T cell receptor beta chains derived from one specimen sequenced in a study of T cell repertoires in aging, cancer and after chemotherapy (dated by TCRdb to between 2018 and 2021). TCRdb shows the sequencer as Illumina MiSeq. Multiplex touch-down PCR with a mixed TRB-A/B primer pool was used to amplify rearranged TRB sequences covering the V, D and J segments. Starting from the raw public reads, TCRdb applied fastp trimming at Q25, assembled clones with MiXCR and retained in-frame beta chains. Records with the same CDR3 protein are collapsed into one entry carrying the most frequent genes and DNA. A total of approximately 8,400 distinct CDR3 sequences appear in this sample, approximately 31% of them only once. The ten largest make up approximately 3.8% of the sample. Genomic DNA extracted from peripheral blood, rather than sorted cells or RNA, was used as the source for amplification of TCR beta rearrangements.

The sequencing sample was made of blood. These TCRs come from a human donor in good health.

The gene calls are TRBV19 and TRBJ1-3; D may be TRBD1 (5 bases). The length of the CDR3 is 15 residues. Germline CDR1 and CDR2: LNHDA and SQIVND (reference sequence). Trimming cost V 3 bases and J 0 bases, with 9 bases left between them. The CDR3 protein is CASSMGDSSGNTIYF. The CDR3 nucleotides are TGTGCCAGTAGTATGGGCGACAGCTCTGGAAACACCATATATTTT.

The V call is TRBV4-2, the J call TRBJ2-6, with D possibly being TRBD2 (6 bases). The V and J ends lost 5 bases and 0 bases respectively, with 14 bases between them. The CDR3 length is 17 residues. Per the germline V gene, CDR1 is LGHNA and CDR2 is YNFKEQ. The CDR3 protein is CASSVKAGPSGANVLTF. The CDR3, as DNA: TGTGCCAGCAGCGTAAAAGCGGGCCCCTCTGGGGCCAACGTCCTGACTTTC.

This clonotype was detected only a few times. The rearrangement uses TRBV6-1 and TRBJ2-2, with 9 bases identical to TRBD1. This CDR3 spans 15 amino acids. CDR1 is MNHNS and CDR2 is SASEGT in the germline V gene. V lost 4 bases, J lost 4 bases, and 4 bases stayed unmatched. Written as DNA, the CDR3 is TGTGCCAGCAGTGGACGGACAGGGGCCACCGGGGAGCTGTTTTTT. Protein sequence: CASSGRTGATGELFF.

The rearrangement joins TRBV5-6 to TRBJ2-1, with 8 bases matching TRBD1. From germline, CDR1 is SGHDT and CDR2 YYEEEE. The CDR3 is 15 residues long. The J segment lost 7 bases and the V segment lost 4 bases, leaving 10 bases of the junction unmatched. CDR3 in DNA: TGTGCCAGCAGCCCCCGGACAGGGTCGAGGAATGAGCAGTTCTTC. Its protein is CASSPRTGSRNEQFF.

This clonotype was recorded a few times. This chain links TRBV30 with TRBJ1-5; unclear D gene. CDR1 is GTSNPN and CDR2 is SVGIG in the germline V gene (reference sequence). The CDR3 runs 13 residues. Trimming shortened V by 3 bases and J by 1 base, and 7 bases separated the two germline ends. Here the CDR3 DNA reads TGTGCCTGGAGCATCGGGAGCAATCAGCCCCAGCATTTT. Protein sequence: CAWSIGSNQPQHF. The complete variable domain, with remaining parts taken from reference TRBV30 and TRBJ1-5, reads SQTIHQWPATLVQPVGSPLSLECTVEGTSNPNLYWYRQAAGRGLQLLFYSVGIGQISSEVPQNLSASRPQDRQFILSSKKLLLSDSGFYLCAWSIGSNQPQHFGDGTRLSIL.

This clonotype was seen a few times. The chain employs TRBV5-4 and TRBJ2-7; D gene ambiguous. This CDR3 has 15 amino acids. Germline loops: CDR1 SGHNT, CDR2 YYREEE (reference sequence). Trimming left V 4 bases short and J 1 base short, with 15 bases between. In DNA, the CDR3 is TGTGCCAGCAGCCAGGCGACCCTTGGTTCCTACGAGCAGTACTTC. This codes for CASSQATLGSYEQYF.

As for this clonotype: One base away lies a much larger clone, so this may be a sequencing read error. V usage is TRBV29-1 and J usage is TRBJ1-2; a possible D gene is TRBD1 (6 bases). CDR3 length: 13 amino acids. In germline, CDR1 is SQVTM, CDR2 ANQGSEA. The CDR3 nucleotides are TGCAGCGGGTGGACAGATGGAAGCTATGGCTACAACTTC. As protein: CSGWTDGSYGYNF.

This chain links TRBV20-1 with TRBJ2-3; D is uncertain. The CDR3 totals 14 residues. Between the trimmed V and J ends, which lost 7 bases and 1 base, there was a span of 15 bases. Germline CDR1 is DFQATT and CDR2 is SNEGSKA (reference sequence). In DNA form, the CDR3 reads TGCAGTGGTAACGATTTGACCCGCACAGATACGCAGTATTTT. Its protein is CSGNDLTRTDTQYF.

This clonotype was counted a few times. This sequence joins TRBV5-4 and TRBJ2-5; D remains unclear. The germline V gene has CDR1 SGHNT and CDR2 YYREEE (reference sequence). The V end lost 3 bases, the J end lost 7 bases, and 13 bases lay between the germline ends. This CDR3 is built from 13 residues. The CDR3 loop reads CASSSGSGGTQYF. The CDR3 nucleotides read TGTGCCAGCAGCTCTGGATCGGGTGGGACCCAGTACTTC.

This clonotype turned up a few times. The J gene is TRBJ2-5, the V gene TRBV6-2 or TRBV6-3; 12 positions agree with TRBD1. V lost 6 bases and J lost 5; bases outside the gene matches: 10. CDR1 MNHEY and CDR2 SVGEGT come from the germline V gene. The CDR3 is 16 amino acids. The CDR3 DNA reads TGTGCCAGCAGCCGTCCCGGGACAGGGGGCAGGGAGACCCAGTACTTC. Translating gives CASSRPGTGGRETQYF.

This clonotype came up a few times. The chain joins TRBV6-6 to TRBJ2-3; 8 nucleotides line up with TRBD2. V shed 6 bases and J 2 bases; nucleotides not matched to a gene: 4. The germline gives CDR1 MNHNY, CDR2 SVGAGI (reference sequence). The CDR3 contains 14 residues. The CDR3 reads CASSLGLATDTQYF. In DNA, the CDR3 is TGTGCCAGCAGCCTCGGACTAGCCACAGATACGCAGTATTTT.

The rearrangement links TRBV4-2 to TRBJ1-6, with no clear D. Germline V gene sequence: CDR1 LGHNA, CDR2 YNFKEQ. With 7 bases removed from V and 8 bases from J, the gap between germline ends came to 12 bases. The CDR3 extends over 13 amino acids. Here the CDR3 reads CASTMGNDSPLHF. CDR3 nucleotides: TGTGCCAGCACCATGGGTAATGATTCACCCCTCCACTTT.

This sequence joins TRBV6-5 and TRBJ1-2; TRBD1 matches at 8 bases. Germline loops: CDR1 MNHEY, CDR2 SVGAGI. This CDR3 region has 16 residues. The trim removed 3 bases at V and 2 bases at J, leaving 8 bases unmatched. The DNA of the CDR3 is TGTGCCAGCAGTTATAGAGGGACAGGAATGAACTATGGCTACACCTTC. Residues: CASSYRGTGMNYGYTF.

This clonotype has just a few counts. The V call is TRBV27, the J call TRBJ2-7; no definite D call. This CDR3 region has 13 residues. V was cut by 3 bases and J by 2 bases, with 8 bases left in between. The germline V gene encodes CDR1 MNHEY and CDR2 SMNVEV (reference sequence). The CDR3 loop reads CASSFDWTYEQYF. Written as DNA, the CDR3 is TGTGCCAGCAGTTTTGATTGGACCTACGAGCAGTACTTC.

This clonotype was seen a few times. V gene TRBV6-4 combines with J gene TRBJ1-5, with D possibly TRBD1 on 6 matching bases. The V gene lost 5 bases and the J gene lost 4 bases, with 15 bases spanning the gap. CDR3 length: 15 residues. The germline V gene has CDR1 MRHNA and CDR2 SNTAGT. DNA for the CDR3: TGTGCCAGCAGTTCCACGGACAGTCTTAATCAGCCCCAGCATTTT. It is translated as CASSSTDSLNQPQHF.

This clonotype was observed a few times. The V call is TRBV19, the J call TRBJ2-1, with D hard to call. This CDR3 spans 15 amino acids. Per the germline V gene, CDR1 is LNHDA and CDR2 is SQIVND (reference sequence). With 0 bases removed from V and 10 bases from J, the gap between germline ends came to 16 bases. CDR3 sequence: CASSIDPTGGREQFF. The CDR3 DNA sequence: TGTGCCAGTAGTATAGATCCGACGGGCGGTCGGGAGCAGTTCTTC.

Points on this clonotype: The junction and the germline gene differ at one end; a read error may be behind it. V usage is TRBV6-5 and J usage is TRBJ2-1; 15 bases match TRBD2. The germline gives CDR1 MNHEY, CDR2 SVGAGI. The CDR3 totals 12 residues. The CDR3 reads CASSQNGLAGGF. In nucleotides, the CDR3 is TGTGCCAGCAGTCAAAATGGACTAGCGGGGGGGTTC.

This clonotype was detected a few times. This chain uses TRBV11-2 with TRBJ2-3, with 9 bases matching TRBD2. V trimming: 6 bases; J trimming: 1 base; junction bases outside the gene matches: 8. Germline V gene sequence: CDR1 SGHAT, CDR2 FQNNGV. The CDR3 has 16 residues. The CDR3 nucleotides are TGTGCCAGCAGACAGGGGCGGGGGGGTGGCACAGATACGCAGTATTTT. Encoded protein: CASRQGRGGGTDTQYF.

The CDR3 loop reads CSVAGLAEETYEQYF. The CDR3 region has the DNA TGCAGCGTGGCGGGACTAGCGGAAGAAACCTACGAGCAGTACTTC. The chain joins TRBV29-1 to TRBJ2-7; 11 bases fit TRBD2. The length of the CDR3 is 15 residues. Germline V gene lookup returns CDR1 SQVTM and CDR2 ANQGSEA. V dropped 6 bases and J dropped 2; count of bases not matched to a gene: 9.

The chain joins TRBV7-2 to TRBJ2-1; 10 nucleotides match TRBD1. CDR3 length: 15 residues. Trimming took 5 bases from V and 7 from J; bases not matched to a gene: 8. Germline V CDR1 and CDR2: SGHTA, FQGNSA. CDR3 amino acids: CASSPRTGGINEQFF. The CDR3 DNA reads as TGTGCCAGCAGCCCCCGGACAGGGGGTATAAATGAGCAGTTCTTC. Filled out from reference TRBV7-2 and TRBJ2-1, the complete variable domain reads GAGVSQSPSNKVTEKGKDVELRCDPISGHTALYWYRQSLGQGLEFLIYFQGNSAPDKSGLPSDRFSAERTGGSVSTLTIQRTQQEDSAVYLCASSPRTGGINEQFFGPGTRLTVL.

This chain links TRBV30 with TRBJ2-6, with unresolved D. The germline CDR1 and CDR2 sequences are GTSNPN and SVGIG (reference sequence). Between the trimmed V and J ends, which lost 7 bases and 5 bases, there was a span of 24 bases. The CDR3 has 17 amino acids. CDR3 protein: CASALAKNSARANVLTF. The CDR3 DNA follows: TGTGCCTCCGCGCTGGCCAAAAACTCTGCTCGGGCCAACGTCCTGACTTTC.

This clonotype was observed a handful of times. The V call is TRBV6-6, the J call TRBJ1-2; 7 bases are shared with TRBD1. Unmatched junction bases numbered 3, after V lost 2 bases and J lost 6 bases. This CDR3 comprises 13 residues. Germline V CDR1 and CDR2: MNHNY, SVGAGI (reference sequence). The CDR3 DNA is TGTGCCAGCAGTTACGTGACAGGGAATGGCTACACCTTC. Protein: CASSYVTGNGYTF.